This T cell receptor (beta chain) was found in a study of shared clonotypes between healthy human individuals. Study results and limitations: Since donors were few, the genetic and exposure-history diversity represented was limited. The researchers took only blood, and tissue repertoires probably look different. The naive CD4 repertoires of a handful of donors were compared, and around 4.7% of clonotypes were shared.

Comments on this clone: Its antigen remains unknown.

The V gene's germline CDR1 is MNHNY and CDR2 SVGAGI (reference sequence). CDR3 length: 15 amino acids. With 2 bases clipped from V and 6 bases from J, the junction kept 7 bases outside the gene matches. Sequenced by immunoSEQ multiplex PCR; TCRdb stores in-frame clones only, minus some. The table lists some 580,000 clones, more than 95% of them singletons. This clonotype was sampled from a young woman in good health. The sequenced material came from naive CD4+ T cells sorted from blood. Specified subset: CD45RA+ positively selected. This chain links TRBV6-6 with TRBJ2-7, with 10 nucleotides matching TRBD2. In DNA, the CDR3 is TGTGCCAGCAGTTACGGGCCAGCGGGAGGGGGCGAGCAGTACTTC. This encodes CASSYGPAGGGEQYF.